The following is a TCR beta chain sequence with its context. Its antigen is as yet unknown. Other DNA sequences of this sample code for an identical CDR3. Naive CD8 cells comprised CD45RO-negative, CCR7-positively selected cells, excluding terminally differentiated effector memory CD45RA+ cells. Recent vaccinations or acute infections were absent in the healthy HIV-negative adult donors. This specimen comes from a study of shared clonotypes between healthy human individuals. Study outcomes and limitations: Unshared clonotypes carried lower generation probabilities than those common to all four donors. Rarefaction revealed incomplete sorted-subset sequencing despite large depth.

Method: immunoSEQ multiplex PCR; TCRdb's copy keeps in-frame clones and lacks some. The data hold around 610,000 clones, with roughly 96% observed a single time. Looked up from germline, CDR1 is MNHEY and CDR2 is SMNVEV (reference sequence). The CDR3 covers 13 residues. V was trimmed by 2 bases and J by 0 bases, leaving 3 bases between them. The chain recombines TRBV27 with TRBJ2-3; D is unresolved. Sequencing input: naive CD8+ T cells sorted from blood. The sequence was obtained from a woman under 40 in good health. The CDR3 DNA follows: TGTGCCAGCAGTTTAGTGAGCACAGATACGCAGTATTTT. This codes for CASSLVSTDTQYF.